This TCR beta chain is from a study of cytomegalovirus exposure and HLA in healthy donors. In the study overall: Roughly 170 million T cells yielded fewer than 120 million unique TCR beta sequences in earlier analysis.

On this clone itself: Its matching antigen is unknown.

The CDR3 is 14 residues long. CDR1 SGHRS and CDR2 YFSETQ come from the germline V gene. Unmatched junction bases numbered 1, after V lost 3 bases and J lost 2 bases. 60 Vbeta and 13 Jbeta primers were used in PCR. Some clones are missing from TCRdb's copy, which holds only in-frame ones; the method was immunoSEQ multiplex PCR. Here the sample spans 130,000 or so clones, 81% being singletons. Study results and caveats: Beyond CMV serostatus, there was no information to go on about immune exposure.

The sequence was collected from a man between 18 and 29 years old in good health and CMV-seronegative. V and J are TRBV5-1 and TRBJ2-7; TRBD2 agrees at 11 bases. The specimen was PBMCs. This chain's CDR3 is CASSYSGGAYEQYF. The DNA of the CDR3 is TGCGCCAGCAGCTATAGCGGGGGGGCCTACGAGCAGTACTTC.